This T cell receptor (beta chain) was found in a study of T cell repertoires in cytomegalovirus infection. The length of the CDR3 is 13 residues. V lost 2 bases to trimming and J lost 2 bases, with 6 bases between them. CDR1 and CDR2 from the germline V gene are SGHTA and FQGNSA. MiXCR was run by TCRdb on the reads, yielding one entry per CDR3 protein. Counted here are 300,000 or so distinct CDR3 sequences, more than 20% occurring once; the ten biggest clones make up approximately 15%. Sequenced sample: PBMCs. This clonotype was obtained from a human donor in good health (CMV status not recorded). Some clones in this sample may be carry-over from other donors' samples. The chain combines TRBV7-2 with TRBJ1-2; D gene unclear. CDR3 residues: CASSLILNYGYTF. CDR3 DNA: TGTGCCAGCAGCTTAATCCTCAACTATGGCTACACCTTC.